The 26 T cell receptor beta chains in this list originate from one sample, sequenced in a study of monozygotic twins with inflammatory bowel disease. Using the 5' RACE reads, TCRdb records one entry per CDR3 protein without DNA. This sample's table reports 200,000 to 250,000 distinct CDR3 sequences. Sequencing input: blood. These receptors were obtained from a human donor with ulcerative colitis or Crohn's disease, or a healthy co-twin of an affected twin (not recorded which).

The CDR3 loop is CASSQWGGNTEAFF. The chain carries TRBV3-1 and TRBJ1-1; the D call from TCRdb, TRBD1, cannot be confirmed without DNA. The germline CDR1 and CDR2 sequences are LGHDT and YNNKEL (reference sequence). The CDR3 totals 14 residues.

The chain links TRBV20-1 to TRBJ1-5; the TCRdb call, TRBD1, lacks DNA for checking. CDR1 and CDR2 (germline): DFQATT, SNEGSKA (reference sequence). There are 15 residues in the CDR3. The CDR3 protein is CSAPPMSPQGQPQHF.

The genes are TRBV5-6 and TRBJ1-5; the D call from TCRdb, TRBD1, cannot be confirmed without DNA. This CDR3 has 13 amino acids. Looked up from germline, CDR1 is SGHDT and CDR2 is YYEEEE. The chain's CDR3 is CASSLQGDQPQHF.

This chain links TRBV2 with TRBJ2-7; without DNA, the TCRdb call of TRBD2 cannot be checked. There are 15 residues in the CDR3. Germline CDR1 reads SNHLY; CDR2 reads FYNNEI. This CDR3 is CASRLRTSGAYEQYF.

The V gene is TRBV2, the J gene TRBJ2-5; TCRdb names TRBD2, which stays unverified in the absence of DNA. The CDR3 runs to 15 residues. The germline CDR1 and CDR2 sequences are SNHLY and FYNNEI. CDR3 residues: CASSVFSGMKETQHF.

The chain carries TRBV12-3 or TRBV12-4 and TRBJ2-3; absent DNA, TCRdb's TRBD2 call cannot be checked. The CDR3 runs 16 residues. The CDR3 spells CASSSELAGDTDTQYF.

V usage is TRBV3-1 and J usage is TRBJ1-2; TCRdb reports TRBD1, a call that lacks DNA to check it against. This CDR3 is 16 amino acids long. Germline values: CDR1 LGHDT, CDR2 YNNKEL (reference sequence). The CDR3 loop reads CASSQYRGGTNYGYTF.

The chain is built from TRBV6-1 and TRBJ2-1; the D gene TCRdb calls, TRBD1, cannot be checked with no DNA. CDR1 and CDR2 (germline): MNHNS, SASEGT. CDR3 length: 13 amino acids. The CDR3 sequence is CASSERQGYTEFF.

The CDR3 spells CASTRVGATDEKLFF. The V call is TRBV6-1, the J call TRBJ1-4; the TCRdb D gene call, TRBD1, has no DNA to confirm it. This CDR3 region has 15 residues. Germline V gene data show CDR1 as MNHNS and CDR2 as SASEGT.

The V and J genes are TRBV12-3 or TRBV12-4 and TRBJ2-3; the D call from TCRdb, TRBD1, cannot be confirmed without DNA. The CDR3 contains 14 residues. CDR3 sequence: CASNRGKGTDTQYF.

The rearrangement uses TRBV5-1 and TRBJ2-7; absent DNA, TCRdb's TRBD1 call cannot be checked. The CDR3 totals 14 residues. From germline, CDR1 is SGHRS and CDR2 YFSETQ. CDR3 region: CASSFRQGAYEQYF. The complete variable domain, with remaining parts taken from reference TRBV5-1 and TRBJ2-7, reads KAGVTQTPRYLIKTRGQQVTLSCSPISGHRSVSWYQQTPGQGLQFLFEYFSETQRNKGNFPGRFSGRQFSNSRSEMNVSTLELGDSALYLCASSFRQGAYEQYFGPGTRLTVT.

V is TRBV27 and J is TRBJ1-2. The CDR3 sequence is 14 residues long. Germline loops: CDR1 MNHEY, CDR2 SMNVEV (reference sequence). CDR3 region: CASSTQGGNYGYTF.

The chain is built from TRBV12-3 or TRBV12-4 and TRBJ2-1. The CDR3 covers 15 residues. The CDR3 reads CASRRARGTYNEQFF.

CDR3 residues: CASSYSTLVDRTQYF. This chain links TRBV6-2 or TRBV6-3 with TRBJ2-4. From germline, CDR1 is MNHEY and CDR2 SVGEGT. The CDR3 contains 15 residues.

CDR3 sequence: CSARTGLTEAFF. This rearrangement joins TRBV20-1 to TRBJ1-1; TCRdb names TRBD1, which stays unverified in the absence of DNA. The germline V gene encodes CDR1 DFQATT and CDR2 SNEGSKA (reference sequence). The CDR3 consists of 12 residues.

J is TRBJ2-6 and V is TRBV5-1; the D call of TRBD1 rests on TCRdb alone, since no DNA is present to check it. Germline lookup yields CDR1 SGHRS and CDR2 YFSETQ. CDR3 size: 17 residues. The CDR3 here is CASSSLRDRSGANVLTF.

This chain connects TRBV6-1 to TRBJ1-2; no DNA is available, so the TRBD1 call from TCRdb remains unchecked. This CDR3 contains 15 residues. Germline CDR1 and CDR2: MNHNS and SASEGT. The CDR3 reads CAISFGGSLNYGYTF.

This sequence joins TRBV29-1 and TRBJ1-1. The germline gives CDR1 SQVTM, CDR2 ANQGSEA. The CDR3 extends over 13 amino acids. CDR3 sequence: CSVLGEEDTEAFF.

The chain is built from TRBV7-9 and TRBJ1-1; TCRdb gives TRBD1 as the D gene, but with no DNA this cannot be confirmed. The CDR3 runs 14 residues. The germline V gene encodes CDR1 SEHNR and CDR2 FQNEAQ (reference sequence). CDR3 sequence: CASAKDRGFGEAFF.

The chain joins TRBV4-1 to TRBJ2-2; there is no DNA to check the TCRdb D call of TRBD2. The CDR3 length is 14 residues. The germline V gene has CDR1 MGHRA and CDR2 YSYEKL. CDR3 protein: CASSPSGGPGELFF.

The CDR3 spells CASSLHGNYGYTF. The chain links TRBV6-5 to TRBJ1-2. CDR1 and CDR2 (germline): MNHEY, SVGAGI. This CDR3 has 13 amino acids.

CDR3 region: CASSQDSSRGDTQYF. The chain is built from TRBV4-1 and TRBJ2-3. The CDR3 loop spans 15 amino acids. Germline V gene sequence: CDR1 MGHRA, CDR2 YSYEKL.

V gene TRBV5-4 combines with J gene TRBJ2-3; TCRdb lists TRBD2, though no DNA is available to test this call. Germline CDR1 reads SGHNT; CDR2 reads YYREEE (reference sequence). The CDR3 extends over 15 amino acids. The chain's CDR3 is CASSFQRGSTDTQYF.

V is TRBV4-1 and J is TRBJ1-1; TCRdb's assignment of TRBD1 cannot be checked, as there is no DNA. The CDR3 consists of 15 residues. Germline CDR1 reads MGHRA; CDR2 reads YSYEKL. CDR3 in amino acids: CASSRLGRTNTEAFF.

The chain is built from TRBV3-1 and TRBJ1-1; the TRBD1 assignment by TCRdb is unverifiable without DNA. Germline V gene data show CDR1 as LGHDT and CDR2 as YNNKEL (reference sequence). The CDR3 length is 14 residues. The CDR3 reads CASRQQGGGTEAFF.

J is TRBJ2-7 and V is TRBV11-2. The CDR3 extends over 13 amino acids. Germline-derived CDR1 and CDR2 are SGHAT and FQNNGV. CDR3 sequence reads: CASSPDSTYEQYF. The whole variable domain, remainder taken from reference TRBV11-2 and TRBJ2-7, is EAGVAQSPRYKIIEKRQSVAFWCNPISGHATLYWYQQILGQGPKLLIQFQNNGVVDDSQLPKDRFSAERLKGVDSTLKIQPAKLEDSAVYLCASSPDSTYEQYFGPGTRLTVT.